These 9 T cell receptor beta chains came from one sample sequenced in a study of blood T cell repertoires in COVID-19. TCRdb's table, derived via immunoSEQ multiplex PCR, lists solely in-frame clones and lacks some. The table includes 130,000 to 150,000 clones, over 65% detected once. The material sequenced was peripheral blood. These receptors all stem from a human donor in a cohort sampled during active COVID-19.

This clone has just a few counts. V is TRBV19 and J is TRBJ2-1; D possibly corresponds to TRBD1 (6 bases). Trimming pared 7 bases from V and 2 bases from J, leaving 15 bases between. The CDR3 spans 15 residues. Germline CDR1 reads LNHDA; CDR2 reads SQIVND (reference sequence). CDR3 in DNA: TGTGCCAGTACCGCGGACAGAGGCCCCTACAATGAGCAGTTCTTC. This translates into CASTADRGPYNEQFF.

In this sample, this clone turned up a few times. This sequence joins TRBV9 and TRBJ1-3; D is uncertain. The germline gives CDR1 SGDLS, CDR2 YYNGEE. This CDR3 is built from 16 residues. Between the trimmed V and J ends, which lost 4 bases and 0 bases, there was a span of 14 bases. DNA for the CDR3: TGTGCCAGCAGCCCCGCGGCAGTAGTCTCTGGAAACACCATATATTTT. Amino acids: CASSPAAVVSGNTIYF.

The chain carries TRBV18 and TRBJ2-3; the D gene is possibly TRBD2 (7 bases). Germline V gene data show CDR1 as KGHSH and CDR2 as LQKENI. The CDR3 runs 15 residues. Trimming left V 6 bases short and J 2 bases short, with 15 bases between. The DNA of the CDR3 is TGTGCCAGCTCTGAGGGGGGGCCCCCCACAGATACGCAGTATTTT. It is translated as CASSEGGPPTDTQYF.

The genes are TRBV7-9 and TRBJ1-2; TRBD1 matches 8 bases. The J segment lost 3 bases and the V segment lost 0 bases, leaving 6 bases of the junction unmatched. Germline values: CDR1 SEHNR, CDR2 FQNEAQ (reference sequence). This CDR3 comprises 16 residues. In DNA, the CDR3 is TGTGCCAGCAGCTTAGCGGGCCTGGGACAGGACTATGGCTACACCTTC. The encoded protein is CASSLAGLGQDYGYTF.

Note on this clone: Mismatch with germline at one junction end may stem from a read error. The chain joins TRBV9 to TRBJ2-3; 8 bases match TRBD2. This CDR3 contains 16 residues. Germline-derived CDR1 and CDR2 are SGDLS and YYNGEE. The CDR3 coding sequence is TGTGCCAGCAGCGGAACGAGGAGCGGGAGCATAGATACGCAGTATTTT. Residues: CASSGTRSGSIDTQYF.

The chain joins TRBV3-1 (or the pseudogene TRBV3-2) to TRBJ2-6; no reliable D call. There are 16 residues in the CDR3. Germline V CDR1 and CDR2: LGHDT, YNNKEL (reference sequence). Trimming stripped 0 bases from V and 4 bases from J, with 10 bases between. The CDR3 DNA sequence: TGTGCCAGCAGCCAAGAGAACCTGCGCGGGGCCAACGTCCTGACTTTC. Residues: CASSQENLRGANVLTF.

This clone was picked up one time. The V and J genes are TRBV5-8 and TRBJ1-4, with D uncertain. CDR1 and CDR2 (germline): SGHTS, YDEGEE. V lost 0 bases and J 8 bases, leaving 8 bases between the germline ends. This CDR3 is 13 amino acids long. The chain's CDR3 is CASSLDFREKLFF. The CDR3 DNA sequence: TGTGCCAGCAGCTTGGATTTTAGAGAAAAACTGTTTTTT.

The V and J genes are TRBV3-1 (or the pseudogene TRBV3-2) and TRBJ2-1; tentative D call: TRBD2 (5 bases). V was trimmed by 3 bases and J by 0 bases, leaving 9 bases between them. Germline CDR1 and CDR2: LGHDT and YNNKEL (reference sequence). This CDR3 has 15 amino acids. CDR3 DNA: TGTGCCAGCAGCCAGCTAGCTAGCTCCTACAATGAGCAGTTCTTC. Protein product: CASSQLASSYNEQFF.

V is TRBV7-2 and J is TRBJ2-3; 10 bases line up with TRBD2. The germline gives CDR1 SGHTA, CDR2 FQGNSA. This CDR3 has 14 residues. V dropped 3 bases and J dropped 4; count of bases not matched to a gene: 1. The CDR3 coding sequence is TGTGCCAGCAGCTTGAGCGGGGGGGCAGATACGCAGTATTTT. This translates into CASSLSGGADTQYF.